Below are 20 T cell receptor beta chains sequenced from a single sample in a study of cytomegalovirus exposure and HLA in healthy donors. The primer mix had 60 Vbeta and 13 Jbeta primers. Here immunoSEQ multiplex PCR was the method, and the copy in TCRdb shows in-frame clones only, minus some. The table includes 150,000 to 200,000 clones, around three quarters detected once. Sequenced material: PBMCs. The origin of the receptors is a woman between 35 and 50 years old in good health and CMV-seronegative.

V is TRBV6-6 and J is TRBJ2-5; D perhaps matches TRBD2 (5 bases). Germline V gene sequence: CDR1 MNHNY, CDR2 SVGAGI (reference sequence). V lost 2 bases, J lost 7 bases, and 14 bases lay in between. This CDR3 is 14 amino acids long. This CDR3 reads CASSYEEALGTQYF. CDR3 nucleotides: TGTGCCAGCAGTTACGAGGAGGCTCTAGGGACCCAGTACTTC.

This chain uses TRBV5-1 with TRBJ1-1; 9 positions match TRBD1. Unmatched junction bases numbered 10, after V lost 3 bases and J lost 1 base. The germline CDR1 and CDR2 sequences are SGHRS and YFSETQ. CDR3 length equals 17 residues. The DNA of the CDR3 is TGCGCCAGCAGCTGGGGGCCCGGGACAGGGAAGAACACTGAAGCTTTCTTT. Translation: CASSWGPGTGKNTEAFF.

V and J are TRBV2 and TRBJ2-5, with a possible D match to TRBD2 (6 bases). There are 14 residues in the CDR3. Germline V CDR1 and CDR2: SNHLY, FYNNEI. V was clipped by 9 bases and J by 5 bases, with 19 bases between them. The CDR3 loop reads CASRSGPVGETQYF. The CDR3 bases are TGTGCCAGTCGAAGCGGGCCTGTGGGGGAGACCCAGTACTTC.

There are a few counts of this clone. This sequence joins TRBV28 and TRBJ1-2; TRBD1 might be the D (6 bases). V was clipped by 7 bases and J by 2 bases, with 8 bases between them. Germline CDR1 MDHEN, CDR2 SYDVKM. The CDR3 has 12 amino acids. CDR3 nucleotide sequence: TGTGCCAGCATAACAGGGAACTATGGCTACACCTTC. Its translation is CASITGNYGYTF.

V and J are TRBV7-9 and TRBJ2-2, with TRBD1 matching over 10 bases. Per germline, CDR1 SEHNR and CDR2 FQNEAQ (reference sequence). The CDR3 length is 15 residues. Unmatched junction bases numbered 6, after V lost 5 bases and J lost 6 bases. The CDR3 here is CASSPRDRGAGELFF. CDR3 in DNA: TGTGCCAGCAGCCCACGGGACAGGGGTGCCGGGGAGCTGTTTTTT.

This sequence joins TRBV4-2 and TRBJ2-2; 8 nucleotides align to TRBD2. The V gene's germline CDR1 is LGHNA and CDR2 YNFKEQ. Unmatched junction bases numbered 6, after V lost 4 bases and J lost 2 bases. The length of the CDR3 is 16 residues. The CDR3 loop reads CASSPLSGRNTGELFF. CDR3 nucleotides: TGTGCCAGCAGCCCCCTGAGCGGGAGAAACACCGGGGAGCTGTTTTTT.

V is TRBV6-1 and J is TRBJ2-3, with a possible D match to TRBD1 (6 bases). V lost 4 bases and J 1 base, leaving 9 bases between the germline ends. The CDR3 runs 14 residues. CDR1 and CDR2 (germline): MNHNS, SASEGT. The CDR3 here is CASSGGHGTDTQYF. DNA for the CDR3: TGTGCCAGCAGTGGGGGGCATGGCACAGATACGCAGTATTTT.

CDR3 residues: CASSEGNRGYEQYF. The CDR3 region has the DNA TGTGCCAGCAGTGAGGGGAACAGGGGTTACGAGCAGTACTTC. V is TRBV6-1 and J is TRBJ2-7; 7 bases match TRBD1. Trimming cost V 3 bases and J 4 bases; bases outside gene matches: 6. The CDR3 spans 14 residues. Germline V CDR1 and CDR2: MNHNS, SASEGT.

The chain has TRBV6-5 and TRBJ2-5; D is possibly TRBD2 (6 bases). Germline assignment: CDR1 MNHEY and CDR2 SVGAGI. V dropped 0 bases and J dropped 9 bases, with 14 bases sitting between them. The CDR3 extends over 14 amino acids. CDR3 DNA sequence: TGTGCCAGCAGTTACTCGAGGATGTCGGGGGCCCAGTACTTC. It specifies CASSYSRMSGAQYF.

The chain joins TRBV30 to TRBJ2-1, with a possible D match to TRBD1 (5 bases). This CDR3 contains 13 residues. In germline, CDR1 is GTSNPN, CDR2 SVGIG (reference sequence). V lost 0 bases, J lost 4 bases, and 7 bases lay in between. This CDR3 reads CAWSVGAYNEQFF. Written as DNA, the CDR3 is TGTGCCTGGAGTGTAGGGGCGTACAATGAGCAGTTCTTC. The full variable domain, rest sourced from reference TRBV30 and TRBJ2-1, is SQTIHQWPATLVQPVGSPLSLECTVEGTSNPNLYWYRQAAGRGLQLLFYSVGIGQISSEVPQNLSASRPQDRQFILSSKKLLLSDSGFYLCAWSVGAYNEQFFGPGTRLTVL.

The chain combines TRBV5-5 with TRBJ2-7; TRBD1 agrees at 7 bases. Germline CDR1 reads SGHKS; CDR2 reads YYEKEE (reference sequence). V shed 4 bases, J shed 4 bases, and the junction held 8 bases outside the gene matches. The CDR3 consists of 14 residues. CDR3 loop: CASSHRDSSYEQYF. The CDR3 DNA reads as TGTGCCAGCAGCCATAGGGACAGCTCATACGAGCAGTACTTC.

This clone was recorded once. The chain employs TRBV27 and TRBJ2-7; D is undetermined. CDR1 MNHEY and CDR2 SMNVEV come from the germline V gene (reference sequence). The CDR3 runs 15 residues. The V and J ends lost 6 bases and 0 bases respectively, with 15 bases between them. CDR3 in DNA: TGTGCCAGCAGGGTTGGTGGTTCGAGCTCCTACGAGCAGTACTTC. It is translated as CASRVGGSSSYEQYF.

The chain is built from TRBV19 and TRBJ2-7, with a weak D call TRBD2 (6 bases). Germline CDR1 LNHDA, CDR2 SQIVND (reference sequence). The V gene lost 4 bases and the J gene lost 2 bases, with 12 bases spanning the gap. The CDR3 spans 14 residues. The CDR3 sequence: CASSTGSIPYEQYF. CDR3 nucleotide sequence: TGTGCCAGTAGTACCGGGAGTATTCCCTACGAGCAGTACTTC.

V gene TRBV5-1 combines with J gene TRBJ1-5, with TRBD1 identical over 8 bases. The CDR3 is 15 residues long. CDR1 is SGHRS and CDR2 is YFSETQ in the germline V gene. The ends lost 0 bases at V and 5 bases at J; junction bases unmatched: 4. CDR3 residues: CASSLDRGSDQPQHF. As DNA, the CDR3 is TGCGCCAGCAGCTTGGACAGGGGGTCAGATCAGCCCCAGCATTTT.

The CDR3 reads CASGTGGTSYEQYF. The CDR3, as DNA: TGTGCCAGCGGGACAGGGGGAACCTCCTACGAGCAGTACTTC. This chain joins TRBV27 and TRBJ2-7, with 11 bases identical to TRBD1. The V gene end was trimmed by 8 bases and the J gene end by 0 bases; junction bases not matched to a gene: 3. CDR3 size: 14 residues. Germline V gene lookup returns CDR1 MNHEY and CDR2 SMNVEV (reference sequence).

This chain uses TRBV12-2 with TRBJ1-2. TRBV12-2 is shown as a pseudogene. CDR3 length: 13 residues. DNA of the CDR3: TGTGCAAGTCGCTTAGGTCTCTTCTATGGCTACACCTTC. It is translated as CASRLGLFYGYTF.

The V gene is TRBV2, the J gene TRBJ1-1; 7 positions match TRBD1. Germline V CDR1 and CDR2: SNHLY, FYNNEI. The CDR3 spans 13 residues. V shed 4 bases, J shed 8 bases, and the junction held 7 bases outside the gene matches. The CDR3, as DNA: TGTGCCAGCAGTGTACAGGGGATAGTCGAAGCTTTCTTT. Translating gives CASSVQGIVEAFF.

The chain combines TRBV27 with TRBJ2-3; no clear D. The V end was cut by 2 bases, the J end by 8 bases, with 11 bases between. CDR3 length equals 13 residues. Germline V CDR1 and CDR2: MNHEY, SMNVEV (reference sequence). CDR3 sequence reads: CASSLDRSSTQYF. CDR3 nucleotide sequence: TGTGCCAGCAGTTTAGACCGGTCTAGTACGCAGTATTTT.

The rearrangement joins TRBV2 to TRBJ1-4; D gene ambiguous. This CDR3 contains 12 residues. Germline assignment: CDR1 SNHLY and CDR2 FYNNEI. V dropped 7 bases and J dropped 0 bases, with 3 bases sitting between them. The CDR3 DNA sequence: TGTGCCAGCACGGCAACTAATGAAAAACTGTTTTTT. It translates to CASTATNEKLFF.

The chain is built from TRBV11-3 and TRBJ2-3, with no clear D. V gave up 0 bases and J gave up 7 bases, with 8 bases separating them. Germline CDR1 SGHNT, CDR2 YENEEA. This CDR3 region has 13 residues. The CDR3 region is CASSLEERNTQYF. The CDR3, as DNA: TGTGCCAGCAGCTTAGAGGAGAGAAATACGCAGTATTTT. Filled out from reference TRBV11-3 and TRBJ2-3, the complete variable domain reads EAGVVQSPRYKIIEKKQPVAFWCNPISGHNTLYWYLQNLGQGPELLIRYENEEAVDDSQLPKDRFSAERLKGVDSTLKIQPAELGDSAVYLCASSLEERNTQYFGPGTRLTVL.